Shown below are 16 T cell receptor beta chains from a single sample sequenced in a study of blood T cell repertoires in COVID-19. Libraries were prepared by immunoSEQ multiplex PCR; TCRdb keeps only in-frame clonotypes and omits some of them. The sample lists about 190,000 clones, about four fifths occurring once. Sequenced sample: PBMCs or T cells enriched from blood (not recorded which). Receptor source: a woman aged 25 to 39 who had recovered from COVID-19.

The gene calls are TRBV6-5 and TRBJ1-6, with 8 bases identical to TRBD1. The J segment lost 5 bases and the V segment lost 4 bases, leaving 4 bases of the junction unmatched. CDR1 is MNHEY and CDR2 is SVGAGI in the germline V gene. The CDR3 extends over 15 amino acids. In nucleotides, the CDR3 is TGTGCCAGCAGTTCGGCAGGGGGCAATAATTCACCCCTCCACTTT. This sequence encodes CASSSAGGNNSPLHF.

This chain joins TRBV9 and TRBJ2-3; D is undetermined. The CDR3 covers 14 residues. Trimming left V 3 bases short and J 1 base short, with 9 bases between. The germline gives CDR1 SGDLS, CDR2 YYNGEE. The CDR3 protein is CASSANQGTDTQYF. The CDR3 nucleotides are TGTGCCAGCAGCGCTAACCAAGGCACAGATACGCAGTATTTT.

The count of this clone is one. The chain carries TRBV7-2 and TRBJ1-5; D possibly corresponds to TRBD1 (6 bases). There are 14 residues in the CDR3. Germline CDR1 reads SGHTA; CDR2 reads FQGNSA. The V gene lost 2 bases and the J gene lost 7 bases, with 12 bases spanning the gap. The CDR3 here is CASSLLGGAQPQHF. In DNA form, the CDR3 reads TGTGCCAGCAGCTTATTAGGGGGGGCCCAGCCCCAGCATTTT.

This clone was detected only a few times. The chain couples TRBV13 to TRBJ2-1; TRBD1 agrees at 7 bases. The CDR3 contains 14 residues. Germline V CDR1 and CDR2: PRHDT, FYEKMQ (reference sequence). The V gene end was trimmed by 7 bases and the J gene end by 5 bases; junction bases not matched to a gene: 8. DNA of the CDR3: TGTGCCAGCACCGATACAGGGGACGACAATGAGCAGTTCTTC. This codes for CASTDTGDDNEQFF.

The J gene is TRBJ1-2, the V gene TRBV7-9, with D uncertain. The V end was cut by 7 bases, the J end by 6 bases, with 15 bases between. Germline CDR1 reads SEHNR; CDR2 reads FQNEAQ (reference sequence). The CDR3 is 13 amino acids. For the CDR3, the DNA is TGTGCCAGCAACCAGAGGGCTGACGATGGCTACACCTTC. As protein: CASNQRADDGYTF.

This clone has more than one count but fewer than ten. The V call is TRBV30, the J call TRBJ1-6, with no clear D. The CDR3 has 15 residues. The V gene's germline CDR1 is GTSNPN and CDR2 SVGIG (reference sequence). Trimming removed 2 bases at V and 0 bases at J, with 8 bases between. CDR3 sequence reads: CAWSPRSSYNSPLHF. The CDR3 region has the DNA TGTGCCTGGAGTCCTCGGTCCTCCTATAATTCACCCCTCCACTTT.

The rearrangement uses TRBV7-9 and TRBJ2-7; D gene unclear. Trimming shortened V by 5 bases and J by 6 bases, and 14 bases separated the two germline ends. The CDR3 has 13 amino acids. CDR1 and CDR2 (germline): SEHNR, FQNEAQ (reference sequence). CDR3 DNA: TGTGCCAGCAGCCTAGGTACGAGTCCCGAGCAGTACGTC. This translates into CASSLGTSPEQYV.

This CDR3 reads CASRGQVEAFF. CDR3 sequence (DNA): TGTGCCAGCAGGGGACAGGTTGAAGCTTTCTTT. This chain uses TRBV25-1 with TRBJ1-1; 8 positions match TRBD1. V shed 6 bases, J shed 7 bases, and the junction held 1 base outside the gene matches. The germline V gene encodes CDR1 MGHDK and CDR2 SYGVNS. The CDR3 has 11 amino acids. Using reference TRBV25-1 and TRBJ1-1 for the parts outside the CDR3, the full variable domain is EADIYQTPRYLVIGTGKKITLECSQTMGHDKMYWYQQDPGMELHLIHYSYGVNSTEKGDLSSESTVSRIRTEHFPLTLESARPSHTSQYLCASRGQVEAFFGQGTRLTVV.

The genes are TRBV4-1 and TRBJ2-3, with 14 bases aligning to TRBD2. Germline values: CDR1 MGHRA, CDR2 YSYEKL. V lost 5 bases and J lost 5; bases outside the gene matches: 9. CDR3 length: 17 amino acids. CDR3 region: CASSTRLAGGPQDTQYF. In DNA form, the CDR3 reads TGCGCCAGCAGCACACGACTAGCGGGGGGGCCTCAAGATACGCAGTATTTT.

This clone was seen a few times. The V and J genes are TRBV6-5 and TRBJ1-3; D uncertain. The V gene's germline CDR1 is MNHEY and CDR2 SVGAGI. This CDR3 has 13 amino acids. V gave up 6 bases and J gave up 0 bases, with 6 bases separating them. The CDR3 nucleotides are TGTGCCAGCAGGGAGTACTCTGGAAACACCATATATTTT. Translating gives CASREYSGNTIYF.

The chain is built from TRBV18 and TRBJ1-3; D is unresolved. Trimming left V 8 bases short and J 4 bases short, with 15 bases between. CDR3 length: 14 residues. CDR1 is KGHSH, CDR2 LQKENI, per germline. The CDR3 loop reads CASRSLGSGNTIYF. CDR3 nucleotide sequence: TGTGCCAGCCGATCTTTGGGCTCGGGAAACACCATATATTTT.

CDR3 sequence reads: CASSRTGGHYGYTF. The CDR3 DNA reads as TGCGCCAGCAGCAGGACAGGGGGCCACTATGGCTACACCTTC. V gene TRBV5-1 combines with J gene TRBJ1-2; 11 bases are a match to TRBD1. With V trimmed by 4 bases and J by 3 bases, 2 bases remained unmatched. This CDR3 has 14 amino acids. Looked up from germline, CDR1 is SGHRS and CDR2 is YFSETQ.

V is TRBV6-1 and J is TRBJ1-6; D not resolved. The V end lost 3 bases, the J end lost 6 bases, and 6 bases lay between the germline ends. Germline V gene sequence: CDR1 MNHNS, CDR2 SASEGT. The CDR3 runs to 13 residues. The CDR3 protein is CASSDRINSPLHF. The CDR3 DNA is TGTGCCAGCAGTGACAGGATTAATTCACCCCTCCACTTT.

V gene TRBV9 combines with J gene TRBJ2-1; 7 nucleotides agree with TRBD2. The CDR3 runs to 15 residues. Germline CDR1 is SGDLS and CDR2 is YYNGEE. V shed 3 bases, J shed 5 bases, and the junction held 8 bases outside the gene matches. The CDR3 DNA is TGTGCCAGCAGCGCGGGACTATTGGAAGACAATGAGCAGTTCTTC. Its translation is CASSAGLLEDNEQFF. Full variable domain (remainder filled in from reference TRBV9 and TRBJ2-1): DSGVTQTPKHLITATGQRVTLRCSPRSGDLSVYWYQQSLDQGLQFLIQYYNGEERAKGNILERFSAQQFPDLHSELNLSSLELGDSALYFCASSAGLLEDNEQFFGPGTRLTVL.

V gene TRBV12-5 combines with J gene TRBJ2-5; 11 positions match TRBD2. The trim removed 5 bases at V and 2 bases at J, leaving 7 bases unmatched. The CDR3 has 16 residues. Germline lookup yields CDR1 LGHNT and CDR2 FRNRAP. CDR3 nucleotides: TGTGCTAGTGGTCAGCGGACTAGCGGGTCTCAAGAGACCCAGTACTTC. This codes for CASGQRTSGSQETQYF. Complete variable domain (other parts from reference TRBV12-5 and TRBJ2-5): DARVTQTPRHKVTEMGQEVTMRCQPILGHNTVFWYRQTMMQGLELLAYFRNRAPLDDSGMPKDRFSAEMPDATLATLKIQPSEPRDSAVYFCASGQRTSGSQETQYFGPGTRLLVL.

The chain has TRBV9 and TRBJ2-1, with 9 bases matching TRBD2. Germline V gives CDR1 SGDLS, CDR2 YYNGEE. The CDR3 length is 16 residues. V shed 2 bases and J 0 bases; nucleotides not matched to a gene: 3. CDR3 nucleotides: TGTGCCAGCAGCGTTAGCGGGAGCAGCTCCTACAATGAGCAGTTCTTC. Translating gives CASSVSGSSSYNEQFF.